Following are 27 T cell receptor beta chains from one sample sequenced in a study of T cell clonotyping in hematopoietic cell transplantation. Sequenced by immunoSEQ multiplex PCR; TCRdb stores in-frame clones only, minus some. The sample has about 69,000 clones, approximately 95% seen once. Stated time point: recipient sample about 28 days before transplant, after cytoreduction. This material consisted of peripheral blood mononuclear cells, taken before stem cell transplant. The receptors were gathered from a woman aged 50 to 60 with acute myeloid leukemia. Some clones in this sample may be carry-over from other donors' samples.

The chain uses TRBV29-1 and TRBJ2-5; D not resolved. The DNA end favors TRBJ2-7, so the J call may be wrong. In germline, CDR1 is SQVTM, CDR2 ANQGSEA. This CDR3 contains 12 residues. The CDR3 DNA follows: TGCAGCGTTGTCGTGAGCTCCTACGAGCAGTACTTC. Translation: CSVVVSSYEQYF.

In the case of this clone: A read error may account for a junction end that differs from germline. This sequence joins TRBV30 and TRBJ2-5, with TRBD1 as a possible D gene (5 bases). Germline V gene lookup returns CDR1 GTSNPN and CDR2 SVGIG (reference sequence). There are 13 residues in the CDR3. CDR3 region: CAWRSGNQGTQYF. CDR3 in DNA: TGTGCCTGGAGATCAGGGAATCAAGGGACCCAGTACTTC.

This clone has just one count. This chain links TRBV30 with TRBJ2-5, with unresolved D. Between the trimmed V and J ends, which lost 4 bases and 2 bases, there was a span of 5 bases. The CDR3 spans 11 residues. Germline V gene data show CDR1 as GTSNPN and CDR2 as SVGIG (reference sequence). The DNA for the CDR3 is TGTGCCTGGACGGAACAAGAGACCCAGTACTTC. Translation: CAWTEQETQYF.

CDR3 sequence reads: CASSHDRGSNQPQHF. In nucleotides, the CDR3 is TGTGCCAGCAGTCACGATAGGGGTAGCAATCAGCCCCAGCATTTT. The chain combines TRBV6-5 with TRBJ1-5; D is possibly TRBD1 (5 bases). The CDR3 is made up of 15 amino acids. Germline CDR1 reads MNHEY; CDR2 reads SVGAGI. V was pared by 5 bases and J by 0 bases, with 11 bases between.

This chain links TRBV7-2 with TRBJ1-3; D ambiguous. CDR1 is SGHTA and CDR2 is FQGNSA in the germline V gene. The CDR3 is made up of 14 amino acids. Deletions cut 1 base from V and 4 bases from J, with 8 bases between. As DNA, the CDR3 is TGTGCCAGCAGCTTAGGAGGGTCCGGAAACACCATATATTTT. It codes for CASSLGGSGNTIYF.

V and J are TRBV5-1 and TRBJ2-1; D ambiguous. The CDR3 runs 16 residues. The V gene lost 4 bases and the J gene lost 7 bases, with 21 bases spanning the gap. Germline V gene sequence: CDR1 SGHRS, CDR2 YFSETQ. In DNA, the CDR3 is TGCGCCAGCAGCGCCCAACTTGGCGGAATGGGGAATGAGCAGTTCTTC. Protein product: CASSAQLGGMGNEQFF.

The rearrangement uses TRBV10-3 and TRBJ1-1; the D gene is possibly TRBD1 (6 bases). The CDR3 length is 13 residues. Germline V gene lookup returns CDR1 ENHRY and CDR2 SYGVKD. Trimming shortened V by 5 bases and J by 3 bases, and 10 bases separated the two germline ends. CDR3 in DNA: TGTGCCATCAGTAACAGGGTGGACACTGAAGCTTTCTTT. Translated: CAISNRVDTEAFF.

The V and J genes are TRBV27 and TRBJ2-2; TRBD1 matches at 8 bases. Trimming at V came to 4 bases and at J to 5 bases, leaving 0 bases not matched to a gene. Germline V lookup: CDR1 MNHEY, CDR2 SMNVEV (reference sequence). CDR3 size: 13 residues. The CDR3 spells CASSWTGTGELFF. The CDR3 DNA follows: TGTGCCAGCAGTTGGACAGGGACCGGGGAGCTGTTTTTT.

The chain joins TRBV5-1 to TRBJ1-1, with D possibly TRBD1 on 6 matching bases. The germline gives CDR1 SGHRS, CDR2 YFSETQ. V was pared by 2 bases and J by 2 bases, with 10 bases between. The CDR3 is made up of 14 amino acids. The CDR3 DNA follows: TGCGCCAGCAGCTTTGAGGGGACAAACACTGAAGCTTTCTTT. It specifies CASSFEGTNTEAFF.

V gene TRBV6-5 combines with J gene TRBJ2-3, with 9 bases matching TRBD1. This CDR3 spans 16 amino acids. Germline V CDR1 and CDR2: MNHEY, SVGAGI. With V trimmed by 0 bases and J by 2 bases, 3 bases remained unmatched. CDR3: CASSYSTGGNTDTQYF. The CDR3 nucleotides read TGTGCCAGCAGTTACTCGACAGGGGGGAACACAGATACGCAGTATTTT.

The chain has TRBV2 and TRBJ2-5; TRBD2 is a possible D gene (5 bases). Per germline, CDR1 SNHLY and CDR2 FYNNEI. V gave up 4 bases and J gave up 0 bases, with 12 bases separating them. The CDR3 sequence is 15 residues long. CDR3 nucleotides: TGTGCCAGCAGTGCGGAGCGGATACACCAAGAGACCCAGTACTTC. Its protein is CASSAERIHQETQYF.

As regards this clone: One end of the junction varies from germline; a read error may be responsible. The rearrangement uses TRBV27 and TRBJ1-1, with D perhaps TRBD1 (6 bases). The CDR3 runs to 14 residues. The V gene's germline CDR1 is MNHEY and CDR2 SMNVEV (reference sequence). The CDR3 here is CASRGAHLNTEAFF. DNA for the CDR3: TGTGCCAGCCGGGGGGCGCATTTGAATACTGAAGCTTTCTTT.

J is TRBJ2-7 and V is TRBV28; the match to TRBD2 covers 8 bases. Trimming cost V 7 bases and J 3 bases; bases outside gene matches: 14. Germline V gene lookup returns CDR1 MDHEN and CDR2 SYDVKM. This CDR3 comprises 16 residues. The CDR3 spells CASTYYGRDSFYEQYF. CDR3 bases: TGTGCCAGCACCTACTACGGGAGGGACTCCTTCTACGAGCAGTACTTC.

The chain joins TRBV10-3 to TRBJ1-2; no clear D. The CDR3 runs 13 residues. CDR1 and CDR2 from the germline V gene are ENHRY and SYGVKD. V lost 4 bases and J lost 5, with 11 bases in between. The CDR3 region has the DNA TGTGCCATCAGTGTAGAGACGCGGTATGGCTACACCTTC. It yields the protein CAISVETRYGYTF.

V gene TRBV6-1 combines with J gene TRBJ1-2; tentative D call: TRBD1 (6 bases). In germline, CDR1 is MNHNS, CDR2 SASEGT. The CDR3 has 15 residues. Trimming shortened V by 4 bases and J by 4 bases, and 16 bases separated the two germline ends. The CDR3 here is CASSAGPGETYGYTF. The CDR3 DNA reads TGTGCCAGCAGTGCCGGGCCAGGGGAAACCTATGGCTACACCTTC.

The chain joins TRBV2 to TRBJ2-7, with unresolved D. The CDR3 extends over 12 amino acids. V gave up 6 bases and J gave up 4 bases, with 10 bases separating them. Germline CDR1 SNHLY, CDR2 FYNNEI. DNA of the CDR3: TGTGCCAGCAGCCGGACCAGATACGAGCAGTACTTC. Amino acid sequence: CASSRTRYEQYF.

This sequence joins TRBV2 and TRBJ2-5; 14 bases line up with TRBD2. V trimming: 8 bases; J trimming: 5 bases; junction bases outside the gene matches: 4. CDR1 SNHLY and CDR2 FYNNEI come from the germline V gene. CDR3 length: 14 amino acids. This CDR3 is CASGLAGGRETQYF. CDR3 DNA sequence: TGTGCCAGCGGACTAGCGGGGGGTAGGGAGACCCAGTACTTC.

The chain carries TRBV7-2 and TRBJ1-1, with unresolved D. CDR1 SGHTA and CDR2 FQGNSA come from the germline V gene. There are 15 residues in the CDR3. The ends were cut back, 0 bases at V and 0 bases at J, with 8 bases in the middle. CDR3 nucleotides: TGTGCCAGCAGCTTAGCAGCCGCCTTGAACACTGAAGCTTTCTTT. Translated, it gives CASSLAAALNTEAFF. The entire variable domain, with the rest obtained from reference TRBV7-2 and TRBJ1-1, is as follows: GAGVSQSPSNKVTEKGKDVELRCDPISGHTALYWYRQSLGQGLEFLIYFQGNSAPDKSGLPSDRFSAERTGGSVSTLTIQRTQQEDSAVYLCASSLAAALNTEAFFGQGTRLTVV.

The chain has TRBV5-6 and TRBJ1-4, with 9 nucleotides matching TRBD1. CDR1 and CDR2 (germline): SGHDT, YYEEEE. The CDR3 runs to 16 residues. The trim removed 4 bases at V and 8 bases at J, leaving 12 bases unmatched. The CDR3 sequence is CASSPQWDRALEKLFF. The CDR3 DNA is TGTGCCAGCAGCCCCCAGTGGGACAGGGCTCTCGAAAAACTGTTTTTT.

The chain has TRBV6-5 and TRBJ1-5; D remains unclear. Germline V gives CDR1 MNHEY, CDR2 SVGAGI. V lost 6 bases and J 1 base, leaving 10 bases between the germline ends. CDR3 length equals 14 residues. The chain's CDR3 is CASSQDGSNQPQHF. The CDR3 coding sequence is TGTGCCAGCAGCCAGGACGGGAGCAATCAGCCCCAGCATTTT.

The chain is built from TRBV6-5 and TRBJ2-7; D unresolved. Germline V gene data show CDR1 as MNHEY and CDR2 as SVGAGI. This CDR3 comprises 14 residues. V lost 6 bases, J lost 0 bases, and 12 bases lay in between. CDR3 DNA: TGTGCCAGCAGGATCAGGAGACACTCCTACGAGCAGTACTTC. As protein: CASRIRRHSYEQYF.

This clone appeared once. This chain joins TRBV4-1 and TRBJ2-2; TRBD1 agrees at 11 bases. V dropped 6 bases and J dropped 5; count of bases not matched to a gene: 8. This CDR3 has 16 amino acids. Germline assignment: CDR1 MGHRA and CDR2 YSYEKL. CDR3 sequence (DNA): TGCGCCAGCAGTGCCCAGGGGACAGGGGGTACCGGGGAGCTGTTTTTT. It codes for CASSAQGTGGTGELFF.

The chain recombines TRBV7-2 with TRBJ1-1; no firm D call. Germline values: CDR1 SGHTA, CDR2 FQGNSA. The CDR3 consists of 13 residues. The V end was cut by 5 bases, the J end by 4 bases, with 11 bases between. CDR3 DNA: TGTGCCAGCAGCCGTAACGCCGGCACTGAAGCTTTCTTT. This sequence encodes CASSRNAGTEAFF.

This clone has only one observation. The CDR3 nucleotides read TGTGCCAGTAGTATAGTGGCTAACTCCTACGAGCAGTACTTC. Encoded protein: CASSIVANSYEQYF. The chain couples TRBV19 to TRBJ2-7; D gene unclear. The germline CDR1 and CDR2 sequences are LNHDA and SQIVND (reference sequence). CDR3 length: 14 residues. V gave up 1 base and J gave up 0 bases, with 7 bases separating them.

This clone was detected a few times. The chain is built from TRBV2 and TRBJ2-3; TRBD1 or TRBD2 may be the D gene (5 bases each). CDR1 and CDR2 from the germline V gene are SNHLY and FYNNEI. The CDR3 has 15 residues. V was cut by 5 bases and J by 0 bases, with 12 bases left in between. This chain's CDR3 is CASSPGTSSTDTQYF. In DNA form, the CDR3 reads TGTGCCAGCAGTCCCGGGACCTCTAGCACAGATACGCAGTATTTT. The full variable domain, rest sourced from reference TRBV2 and TRBJ2-3, is EPEVTQTPSHQVTQMGQEVILRCVPISNHLYFYWYRQILGQKVEFLVSFYNNEISEKSEIFDDQFSVERPDGSNFTLKIRSTKLEDSAMYFCASSPGTSSTDTQYFGPGTRLTVL.

The gene calls are TRBV15 and TRBJ2-5; D is perhaps TRBD2 (6 bases). This CDR3 has 17 amino acids. V was clipped by 2 bases and J by 5 bases, with 21 bases between them. Germline values: CDR1 LNHNV, CDR2 YYDKDF (reference sequence). The chain's CDR3 is CATSRLRGSALGETQYF. The CDR3 bases are TGTGCCACCAGCAGACTACGGGGGTCGGCTTTGGGGGAGACCCAGTACTTC. Full variable domain (remainder filled in from reference TRBV15 and TRBJ2-5): DAMVIQNPRYQVTQFGKPVTLSCSQTLNHNVMYWYQQKSSQAPKLLFHYYDKDFNNEADTPDNFQSRRPNTSFCFLDIRSPGLGDTAMYLCATSRLRGSALGETQYFGPGTRLLVL.

The chain has TRBV6-5 and TRBJ2-2; D is undetermined. This CDR3 is 14 amino acids long. V gave up 0 bases and J gave up 5 bases, with 7 bases separating them. CDR1 is MNHEY, CDR2 SVGAGI, per germline. CDR3 in amino acids: CASSYSTGTGELFF. CDR3 DNA: TGTGCCAGCAGTTACTCGACCGGGACCGGGGAGCTGTTTTTT.